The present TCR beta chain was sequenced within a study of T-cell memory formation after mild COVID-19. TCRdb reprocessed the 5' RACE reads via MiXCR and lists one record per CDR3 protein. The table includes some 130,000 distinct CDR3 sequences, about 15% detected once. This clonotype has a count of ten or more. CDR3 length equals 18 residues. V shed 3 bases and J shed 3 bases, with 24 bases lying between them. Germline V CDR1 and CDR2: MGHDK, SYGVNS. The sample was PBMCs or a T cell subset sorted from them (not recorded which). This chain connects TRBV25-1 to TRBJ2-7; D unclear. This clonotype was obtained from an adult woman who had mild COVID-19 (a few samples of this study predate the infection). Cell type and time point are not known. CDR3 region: CASSDSGRFEDIGYEQYF. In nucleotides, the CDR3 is TGTGCCAGCAGTGACTCCGGAAGGTTTGAGGATATCGGCTACGAGCAGTACTTC.